This TCR beta chain was observed in a study of T cells in localized non-small cell lung cancer (dated by TCRdb to the early 2020s). Regarding the study in general: Comparing tumors with uninvolved tumor-adjacent lungs, the study looked at the T cell repertoires of 236 patients with early-stage NSCLC. The cohort was made up of hundreds of treatment-naive NSCLC patients whose localized lung tumors had been resected. A mean age of around 66 years was recorded for the NSCLC patients, of whom under 150 were male and more than 85 were female.

The full study reports these points: Higher T cell density in blood was associated with longer overall survival, whereas higher clonality in adjacent lung was associated with shorter survival. Of the top 100 tumor clones, a median of 57 were detected in paired uninvolved adjacent lung; under 35 were also among that lung's top 100. Since the design was exploratory, TCR variables were selected using unadjusted p-values with no false-discovery rate correction. Uninvolved tumor-adjacent lung showed the highest T cell clonality, higher than tumor, which suggests more focused antigenic responses in the uninvolved tumor-adjacent lung. Because multi-region tumor sequencing was not performed, intratumor heterogeneity could not be ruled out.

The immunoSEQ Assay was used to sequence TCR beta CDR3 regions from DNA. Turning to the authors' computational methods: T cell density was computed as TCR beta template counts normalized to usable DNA estimated by amplifying housekeeping genes. Richness was estimated with the preseqR package, extrapolating to 400,000 templates for PBMC samples and 120,000 templates for tissue samples. Clonality was calculated as one minus Pielou's evenness. Differential abundance testing on productive amino-acid clonotypes, with a minimum total count of 5 and an alpha of 0.1, was used to identify tissue-enriched TCRs. The Jaccard Index and the Morisita Overlap Index were used to measure repertoire overlap between compartments. GLIPH grouped TCR beta CDR3s together with public tetramer-defined viral CDR3s, and a viral motif had to include at least three viral sequences and show V-gene enrichment. TCRdb's version of the immuneACCESS table is confined to in-frame rearrangements and falls short of the full clone set. An unresolved V gene accounts for under half of the shortfall where checked; the remainder is of unknown origin. V and J calls and clone size are copied from that table; D and trimming were computed from the DNA. The sample includes more than 15,000 clones, with about 88% observed a single time. Around 23% of the sample is in the top ten clones.

At diagnosis, tumor, uninvolved tumor-adjacent lung and peripheral blood were collected and then preserved as a mix of FFPE and fresh-frozen material. For TCR repertoire profiling, blood samples were analyzed in the form of peripheral blood mononuclear cells. V loses 1 base of germline sequence and J loses 6 bases, and the interval between the two ends is 16 bases. CDR1 and CDR2 (SEHNR, FQNEAQ) derive from the germline V gene (reference sequence). The CDR3 measures 15 amino acids from cysteine to phenylalanine. Kept here is only the CDR3 DNA, which spans 45 bases and is read in frame from base 1. In the case of this clone: Its recognized antigen is unknown. No per-base quality is available; no much larger clone lies one base away.

This specimen consisted of peripheral blood, obtained before any cancer treatment. In this chain, TRBV7-9 is recombined with TRBJ2-7; the D gene is unclear. The clonotype was recovered from a male donor at least 60 years old with stage I lung adenocarcinoma. The CDR3 here reads CASSLGQGLYGEQYF. The bases read TGTGCCAGCAGCTTAGGTCAAGGCCTCTACGGCGAGCAGTACTTC.